This T cell receptor beta chain was documented in a study of cytomegalovirus exposure and HLA in healthy donors. The PCR made use of 60 Vbeta and 13 Jbeta primers. The repertoire was sequenced with immunoSEQ multiplex PCR; TCRdb's copy has only in-frame clones and lacks some. The sample lists around 120,000 clones, approximately 82% occurring once. With 3 bases removed from V and 4 bases from J, the gap between germline ends came to 18 bases. CDR1 and CDR2 from the germline V gene are MNHNS and SASEGT. This CDR3 has 17 residues. This receptor was identified in a man aged 50-59 years in good health and CMV-seronegative. The sample was PBMCs. This sequence joins TRBV6-1 and TRBJ2-2; the D is unclear. The DNA for the CDR3 is TGTGCCAGCAGTGAGTTTGGTAGCTGGTCGGCCACCGGGGAGCTGTTTTTT. The encoded protein is CASSEFGSWSATGELFF.